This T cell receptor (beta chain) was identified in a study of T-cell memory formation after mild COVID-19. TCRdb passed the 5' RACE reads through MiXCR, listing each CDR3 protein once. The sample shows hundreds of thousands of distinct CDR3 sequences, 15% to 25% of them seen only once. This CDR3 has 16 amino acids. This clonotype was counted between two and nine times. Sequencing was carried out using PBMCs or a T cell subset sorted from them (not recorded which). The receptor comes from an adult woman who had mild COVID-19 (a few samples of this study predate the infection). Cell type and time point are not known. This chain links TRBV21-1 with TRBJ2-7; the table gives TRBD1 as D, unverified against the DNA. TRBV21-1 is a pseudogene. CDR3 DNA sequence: TGTGCCAGCAGCCTTCTTTTACGGACAGGAGGTTACGAGCAGTACTTC. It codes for CASSLLLRTGGYEQYF.